What follows describes a single TCR beta chain. Additional DNA sequences in this sample encode the identical CDR3. Regarding time point: peripheral blood 6 weeks after treatment start. Each patient gave between 1 and 8 samples, pretreatment and on-treatment. Measured with immunoSEQ multiplex PCR; TCRdb has only the in-frame clones, and not every one. The sample has over 70,000 clones; around 78% are singletons. This sample is part of a study of PD-L1 blockade in urothelial cancer. The CDR3 is made up of 16 amino acids. Per the germline V gene, CDR1 is SGHRS and CDR2 is YFSETQ. The V gene lost 2 bases and the J gene lost 1 base, with 14 bases spanning the gap.

The rearrangement links TRBV5-1 to TRBJ2-3; possible D gene TRBD2, 6 bases. The sequences come from PBMCs, collected around atezolizumab (anti-PD-L1) treatment. The TCR was taken from a man aged 65-85 years with urothelial cancer. The CDR3 loop reads CASSFTRSGGTDTQYF. The CDR3 DNA reads TGCGCCAGCAGCTTCACCCGTAGCGGAGGCACAGATACGCAGTATTTT.